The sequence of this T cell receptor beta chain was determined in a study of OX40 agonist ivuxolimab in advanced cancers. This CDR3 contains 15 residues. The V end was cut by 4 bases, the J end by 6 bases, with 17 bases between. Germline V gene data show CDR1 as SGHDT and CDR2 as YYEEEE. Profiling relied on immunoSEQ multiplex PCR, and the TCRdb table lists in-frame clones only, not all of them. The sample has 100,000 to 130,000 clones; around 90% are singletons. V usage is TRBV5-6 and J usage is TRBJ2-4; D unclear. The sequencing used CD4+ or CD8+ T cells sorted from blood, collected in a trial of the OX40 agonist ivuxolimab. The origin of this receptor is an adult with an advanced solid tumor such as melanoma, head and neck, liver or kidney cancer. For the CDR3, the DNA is TGTGCCAGCAGCCGCTTTGAAGCCCCCCTAAACATTCAGTACTTC. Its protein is CASSRFEAPLNIQYF.